The entry that follows covers one T cell receptor beta chain sequence. The data were obtained in a study of T-cell reconstitution after alpha-beta-depleted transplantation in children. TCRbeta library construction was performed incorporating unique molecular identifiers. TCRdb reanalysed the PCR reads using MiXCR and keeps one entry per CDR3 protein. Among about 600,000 distinct CDR3 sequences listed, 10% were seen once. The source of this sequence is a human donor who donated a stem cell graft to a child with acute myeloid leukemia. The sample was PBMCs from the stem cell graft donor, taken from the stem cell graft.

Written as DNA, the CDR3 is TGTGCCAGCAGTGAGACTAGCGGGAGAGATGAACAAGAGACCCAGTACTTC. This gives the protein CASSETSGRDEQETQYF. The chain joins TRBV28 to TRBJ2-5, with 12 bases lining up with TRBD2. The CDR3 length is 17 residues. Germline values: CDR1 MDHEN, CDR2 SYDVKM. V shed 5 bases and J 2 bases; nucleotides not matched to a gene: 9. Full variable domain (outside the CDR3, taken from reference TRBV28 and TRBJ2-5): DVKVTQSSRYLVKRTGEKVFLECVQDMDHENMFWYRQDPGLGLRLIYFSYDVKMKEKGDIPEGYSVSREKKERFSLILESASTNQTSMYLCASSETSGRDEQETQYFGPGTRLLVL.